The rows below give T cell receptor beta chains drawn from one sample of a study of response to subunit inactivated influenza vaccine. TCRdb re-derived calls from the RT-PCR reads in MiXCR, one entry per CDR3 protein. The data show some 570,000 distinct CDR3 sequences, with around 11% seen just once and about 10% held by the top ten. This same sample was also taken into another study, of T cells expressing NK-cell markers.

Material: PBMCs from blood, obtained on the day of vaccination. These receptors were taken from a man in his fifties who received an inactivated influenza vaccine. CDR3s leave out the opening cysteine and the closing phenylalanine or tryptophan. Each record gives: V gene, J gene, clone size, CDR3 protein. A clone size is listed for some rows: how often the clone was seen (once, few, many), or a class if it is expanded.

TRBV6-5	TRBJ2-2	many	ASSFRHNTGELF
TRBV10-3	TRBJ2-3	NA	AISESEGLVDTQY
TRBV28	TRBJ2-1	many	ASSLSPSGYNEQF
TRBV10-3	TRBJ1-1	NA	AISETGAMGTEAF
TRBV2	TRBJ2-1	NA	ASNRVRRGDEQF
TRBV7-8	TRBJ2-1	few	ASSLGFGTINEQF
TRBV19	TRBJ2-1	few	ASSIDDPRYNEQF
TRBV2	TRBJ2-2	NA	ASRQQGTGELF
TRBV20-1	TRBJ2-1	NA	KPSRERAYNEQF
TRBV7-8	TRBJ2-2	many	ASSSGQDTNTGELF
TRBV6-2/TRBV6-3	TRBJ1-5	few	ASSYSNRLTQH
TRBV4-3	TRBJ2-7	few	ASSQDAGPSYEQY
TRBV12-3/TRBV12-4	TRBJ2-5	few	ASSLASGRAGETQY
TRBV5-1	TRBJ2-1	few	ASALTADTYNEQF
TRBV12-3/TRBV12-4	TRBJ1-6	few	ASSLNWRSPLH
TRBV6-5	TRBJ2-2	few	ASSYSRLRTNTGELF
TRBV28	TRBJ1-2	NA	ASTPGDRVVPSYGYT
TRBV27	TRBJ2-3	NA	ASSHGTSGRADTQY
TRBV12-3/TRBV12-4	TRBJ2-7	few	ASSLGGPGEQY
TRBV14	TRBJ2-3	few	ASSQDSNQGPDTQY
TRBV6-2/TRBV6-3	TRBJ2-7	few	ASSYPKTGRILEQY
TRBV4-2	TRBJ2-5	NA	ASSHGLAVEQETQY
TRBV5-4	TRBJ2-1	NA	ASTGHYNEQF
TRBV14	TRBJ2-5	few	ASSRDRGTGPLETQY
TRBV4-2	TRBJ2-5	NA	ASSQGEGSYSETQY
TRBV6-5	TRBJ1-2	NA	ASSSTATGGHGYT
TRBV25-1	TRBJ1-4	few	ASRPWGTNEKLF
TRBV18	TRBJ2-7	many	ASSPDGLATYEQY
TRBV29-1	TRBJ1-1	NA	SVSDLNTEAF
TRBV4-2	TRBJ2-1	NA	ASSHVPGEGPGHEQF
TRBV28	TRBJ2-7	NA	ASSLVGGYLSSYEQY
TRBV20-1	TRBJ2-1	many	SARVPDYNEQF
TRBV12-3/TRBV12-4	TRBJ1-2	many	ASSFREGYGYT
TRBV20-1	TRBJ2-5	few	SARGTAETQY
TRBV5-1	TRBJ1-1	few	ASSLRTGGWDTEAF
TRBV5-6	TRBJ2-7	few	ASSIRGLAYYEQY
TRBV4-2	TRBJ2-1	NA	ASSGSRVFRPGQYNEQF
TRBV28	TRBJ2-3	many	ASSLGTIWDSYKSTDTQY
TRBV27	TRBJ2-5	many	ASRVRYQETQY
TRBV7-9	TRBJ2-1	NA	ASSPWTGAYNEQF
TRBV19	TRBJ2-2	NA	ASSIGHTNTGELF
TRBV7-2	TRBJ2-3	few	ASSSTRLGGDTQY
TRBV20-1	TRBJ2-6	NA	SAKEGSGANVLT
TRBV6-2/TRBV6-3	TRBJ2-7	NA	ASSYTRLGLADYEQY
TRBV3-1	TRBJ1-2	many	ASSQEGTRGYT
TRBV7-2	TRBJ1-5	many	ASSLIHGDQPQH
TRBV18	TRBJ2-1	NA	ASSPVGYGQF
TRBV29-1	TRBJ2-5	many	SVEDEETQY
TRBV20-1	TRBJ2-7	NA	SADLHDRFFYEQY
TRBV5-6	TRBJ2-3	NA	TSSLASEGWITDTQY
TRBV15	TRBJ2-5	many	ATSREWGRSETQY
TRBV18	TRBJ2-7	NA	ASSRTGAKSYEQY
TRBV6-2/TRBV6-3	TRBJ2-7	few	ASRRPGQGAYEQY
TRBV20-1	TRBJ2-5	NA	SAIGVRVAQETQY